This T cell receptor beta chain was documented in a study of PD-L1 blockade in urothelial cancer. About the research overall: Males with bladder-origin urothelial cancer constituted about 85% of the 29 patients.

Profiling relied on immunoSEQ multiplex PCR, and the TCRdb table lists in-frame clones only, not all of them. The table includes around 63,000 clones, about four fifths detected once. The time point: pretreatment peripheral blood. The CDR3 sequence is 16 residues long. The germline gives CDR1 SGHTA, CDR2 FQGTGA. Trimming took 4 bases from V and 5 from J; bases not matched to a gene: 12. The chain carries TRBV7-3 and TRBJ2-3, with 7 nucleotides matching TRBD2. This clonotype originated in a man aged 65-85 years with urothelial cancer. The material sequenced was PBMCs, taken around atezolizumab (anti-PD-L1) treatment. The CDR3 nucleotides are TGTGCCAGCAGCTCCGCCGGAGGCGGGAGCGGAGATACGCAGTATTTT. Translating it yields CASSSAGGGSGDTQYF.